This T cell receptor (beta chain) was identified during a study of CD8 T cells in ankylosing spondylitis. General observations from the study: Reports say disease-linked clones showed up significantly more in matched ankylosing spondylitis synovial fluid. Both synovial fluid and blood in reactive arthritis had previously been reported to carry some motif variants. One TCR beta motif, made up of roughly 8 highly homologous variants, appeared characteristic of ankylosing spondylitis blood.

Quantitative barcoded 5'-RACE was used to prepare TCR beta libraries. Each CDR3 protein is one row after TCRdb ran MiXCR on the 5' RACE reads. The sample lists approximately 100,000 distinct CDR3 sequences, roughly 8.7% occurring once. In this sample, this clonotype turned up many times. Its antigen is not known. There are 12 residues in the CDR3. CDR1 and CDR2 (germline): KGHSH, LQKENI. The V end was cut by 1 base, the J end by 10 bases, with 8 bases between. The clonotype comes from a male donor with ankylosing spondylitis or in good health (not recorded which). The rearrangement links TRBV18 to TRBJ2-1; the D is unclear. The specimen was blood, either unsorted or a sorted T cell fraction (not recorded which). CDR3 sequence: CASSPQAGEQFF. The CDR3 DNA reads TGTGCCAGCTCACCACAGGCTGGAGAGCAGTTCTTC.